This T cell receptor beta chain was retrieved from a study of blood T cell repertoires in COVID-19. Study information: Sites across the United States, Italy and Spain contributed samples from acute and convalescent COVID-19. T cells, B-cell-depleted T cells, or PBMCs supplied cDNA or gDNA.

Original processing notes: Amplification of reference gene primers was used by the study to estimate nucleated cell counts. The method was immunoSEQ multiplex PCR; TCRdb's version includes in-frame clones alone and lacks a portion of them. V and J calls and clone size are copied from that table; D and trimming were computed from the DNA. The sample carries around 200,000 clones, approximately 85% recorded once. V trimming: 1 base; J trimming: 6 bases; junction bases outside the gene matches: 3. Germline-derived CDR1 and CDR2 are SGHRS and YFSETQ. This CDR3 spans 15 amino acids. J is TRBJ2-2 and V is TRBV5-1; 10 nucleotides match TRBD2. Material: peripheral blood. This clonotype originated in a woman of 80 years or more with acute or convalescent COVID-19. The CDR3 DNA reads as TGCGCCAGCAGCTTGCGAGCGGGAGGGCCCGGGGAGCTGTTTTTT. This translates into CASSLRAGGPGELFF. Filled out from reference TRBV5-1 and TRBJ2-2, the complete variable domain reads KAGVTQTPRYLIKTRGQQVTLSCSPISGHRSVSWYQQTPGQGLQFLFEYFSETQRNKGNFPGRFSGRQFSNSRSEMNVSTLELGDSALYLCASSLRAGGPGELFFGEGSRLTVL.